This section outlines one T cell receptor beta chain sequence together with its context. These data come from a study of blood T cell repertoires in COVID-19. Turning to the study itself: From T cells, B-cell-depleted T cells, or PBMCs came the material, which was cDNA or gDNA.

Per germline, CDR1 SQVTM and CDR2 ANQGSEA. CDR3 length: 12 residues. V gave up 5 bases and J gave up 6 bases, with 13 bases separating them. As processed by the authors: Reference gene primer amplification gave nucleated cell count estimates. TCRdb keeps only in-frame clones here, not all; method: immunoSEQ multiplex PCR. That table furnishes V, J and clone size, whereas the DNA furnished D and trimming. This table has around 100,000 clones, about 80% appearing once. V and J are TRBV29-1 and TRBJ1-1; the D gene is possibly TRBD1 (5 bases). This TCR came from a man in his 70s with active or convalescent COVID-19. The sample was peripheral blood. The CDR3 DNA is TGCAGCGTTCGGGGCAGGGAGGCTGAAGCTTTCTTT. The encoded protein is CSVRGREAEAFF.